The 19 T cell receptor beta chains below come from one sample, sequenced in a study of response to subunit inactivated influenza vaccine. TCRdb itself ran the RT-PCR reads through MiXCR, one entry per CDR3 protein. The sample contains 600,000 to 850,000 distinct CDR3 sequences, around 15% of which appear only once. Specimen: PBMCs from blood, collected 14 to 15 days before vaccination. These receptors all come from a man in his fifties who received an inactivated influenza vaccine.

The chain links TRBV12-3 or TRBV12-4 to TRBJ1-2, with D tentatively TRBD1 (5 bases). The length of the CDR3 is 14 residues. The V and J ends lost 9 bases and 4 bases respectively, with 18 bases between them. The CDR3 DNA reads as TGTGCCAGTAAAAGGGACGCCAACCCCTATGGCTACACCTTC. Translating gives CASKRDANPYGYTF.

This chain links TRBV6-2 or TRBV6-3 with TRBJ2-7, with 7 bases aligning to TRBD2. Trimming took 7 bases from V and 2 from J; bases not matched to a gene: 8. CDR1 MNHEY and CDR2 SVGEGT come from the germline V gene. This CDR3 spans 14 amino acids. DNA of the CDR3: TGTGCCAGCACGGTGGCGGGAGTCCCCTACGAGCAGTACTTC. Translation gives CASTVAGVPYEQYF.

Only a few counts were recorded for this clonotype. This chain connects TRBV7-2 to TRBJ2-4, with TRBD2 matching 7 bases. Losses at the gene ends were 5 bases for V and 7 bases for J; bases not matched to a gene: 14. Germline V CDR1 and CDR2: SGHTA, FQGNSA. The CDR3 totals 16 residues. This CDR3 reads CASSPQRGGARNIQYF. CDR3 bases: TGTGCCAGCAGCCCCCAGCGGGGCGGAGCAAGGAACATTCAGTACTTC.

A single count supports this clonotype. Compared with germline, one end of the junction differs, possibly owing to a read error. The chain combines TRBV20-1 with TRBJ2-1; a possible D gene is TRBD2 (6 bases). The CDR3 spans 12 residues. Germline V gives CDR1 DFQATT, CDR2 SNEGSKA (reference sequence). CDR3 nucleotides: TGCAGTGGCCTGGGGACTCGCGATGAGCAGCTCTTC. Protein product: CSGLGTRDEQLF.

The CDR3 sequence is CASRATETYEQYF. The CDR3 DNA sequence: TGTGCCAGCAGAGCGACAGAGACCTACGAGCAGTACTTC. This chain links TRBV6-2 or TRBV6-3 with TRBJ2-7; possibly TRBD1 for D (5 bases). Germline V CDR1 and CDR2: MNHEY, SVGEGT. V was clipped by 6 bases and J by 2 bases, with 11 bases between them. The CDR3 has 13 amino acids.

This clonotype appeared many times. V usage is TRBV7-2 and J usage is TRBJ2-3, with 11 bases that match TRBD2. There are 16 residues in the CDR3. V shed 5 bases and J 5 bases; nucleotides not matched to a gene: 9. Germline assignment: CDR1 SGHTA and CDR2 FQGNSA. CDR3 nucleotide sequence: TGTGCCAGCAGCCCCGGACTAGCGGGCTCGGGAGATACGCAGTATTTT. Translating gives CASSPGLAGSGDTQYF. The full variable domain, its missing parts supplied by reference TRBV7-2 and TRBJ2-3, is GAGVSQSPSNKVTEKGKDVELRCDPISGHTALYWYRQSLGQGLEFLIYFQGNSAPDKSGLPSDRFSAERTGGSVSTLTIQRTQQEDSAVYLCASSPGLAGSGDTQYFGPGTRLTVL.

The chain uses TRBV12-3 or TRBV12-4 and TRBJ1-6; perhaps TRBD1 as D (6 bases). The V end was cut by 4 bases, the J end by 9 bases, with 19 bases between. The CDR3 is 16 amino acids. The CDR3 DNA reads as TGTGCCAGCAGTTCCGCAGGGGTCCAGACCAGTTCACCCCTCCACTTT. Its protein is CASSSAGVQTSSPLHF.

This clonotype has a handful of counts. The chain employs TRBV20-1 and TRBJ2-1; 10 nucleotides align to TRBD2. CDR3 length: 14 residues. V was pared by 0 bases and J by 8 bases, with 4 bases of the junction left unmatched. Germline CDR1 reads DFQATT; CDR2 reads SNEGSKA (reference sequence). CDR3 coding DNA: TGCAGTGCTAGAGACTTGACTAGCGGGTATGAGCAGTTCTTC. Its protein product is CSARDLTSGYEQFF.

The CDR3 DNA sequence: TGTGCCAGCAGCTTCCTCGGACAGGGAAACACCGGGGAGCTGTTTTTT. This sequence encodes CASSFLGQGNTGELFF. This chain uses TRBV7-9 with TRBJ2-2, with 8 bases lining up with TRBD1. This CDR3 is 16 amino acids long. From germline, CDR1 is SEHNR and CDR2 FQNEAQ (reference sequence). The junction had 5 bases not matched to a gene; V was cut back by 3 bases and J by 2 bases.

The table lists this clonotype with a few counts. This rearrangement joins TRBV29-1 to TRBJ2-1; no clear D gene. The CDR3 has 15 residues. Germline values: CDR1 SQVTM, CDR2 ANQGSEA. V lost 6 bases and J 1 base, leaving 16 bases between the germline ends. The CDR3 loop is CSVTWRFQSYNEQFF. DNA for the CDR3: TGCAGCGTGACTTGGCGGTTCCAGTCCTACAATGAGCAGTTCTTC.

This clonotype was counted between two and nine times. The rearrangement uses TRBV29-1 and TRBJ2-2; 10 nucleotides agree with TRBD1. The ends lost 4 bases at V and 7 bases at J; junction bases unmatched: 6. Germline V gives CDR1 SQVTM, CDR2 ANQGSEA. CDR3 length: 14 amino acids. CDR3 DNA sequence: TGCAGCGTTGGGCCGGGACAGGGGATCGGGGAGCTGTTTTTT. Its translation is CSVGPGQGIGELFF.

V gene TRBV2 combines with J gene TRBJ2-2; D may be TRBD1 or TRBD2 (6 bases each). The CDR3 loop spans 17 amino acids. In germline, CDR1 is SNHLY, CDR2 FYNNEI. DNA of the CDR3: TGTACCTTCTGTTATCTTGGCTTAACAGGGAGGACCGGGGAGCTGTTTTTT. Translation gives CTFCYLGLTGRTGELFF.

The chain uses TRBV27 and TRBJ2-6, with 9 positions matching TRBD1. V was pared by 6 bases and J by 0 bases, with 3 bases of the junction left unmatched. Looked up from germline, CDR1 is MNHEY and CDR2 is SMNVEV (reference sequence). The CDR3 totals 16 residues. CDR3 region: CASRQGAVSGANVLTF. The DNA for the CDR3 is TGTGCCAGCAGACAGGGGGCAGTCTCTGGGGCCAACGTCCTGACTTTC.

This clonotype was picked up a small number of times. The rearrangement joins TRBV10-3 to TRBJ2-1; TRBD2 aligns across 7 bases. V gave up 1 base and J gave up 5 bases; unmatched junction bases: 11. Germline-derived CDR1 and CDR2 are ENHRY and SYGVKD. The CDR3 sequence is 17 residues long. The CDR3 spells CAISEYAAGPLHNEQFF. In DNA form, the CDR3 reads TGTGCCATCAGTGAGTACGCAGCGGGGCCCCTTCACAATGAGCAGTTCTTC.

This clonotype was seen at least ten times. This rearrangement joins TRBV12-3 or TRBV12-4 to TRBJ2-7; D may be TRBD1 (6 bases). The CDR3 has 16 amino acids. Trimming removed 4 bases from V and 0 bases from J, with 16 bases in between. The CDR3 protein is CASSSITGLSSYEQYF. The DNA for the CDR3 is TGTGCCAGCAGTTCGATAACAGGGCTTAGCTCCTACGAGCAGTACTTC.

The J gene is TRBJ2-2, the V gene TRBV12-3 or TRBV12-4; TRBD2 is a possible D gene (5 bases). V dropped 1 base and J dropped 6 bases, with 9 bases sitting between them. The CDR3 consists of 14 residues. As DNA, the CDR3 is TGTGCCAGCAGTTTAGTTTCGCGGGCCGGGGAGCTGTTTTTT. It codes for CASSLVSRAGELFF.

The chain links TRBV15 to TRBJ2-7; 12 nucleotides agree with TRBD1. CDR3 size: 15 residues. V lost 5 bases, J lost 2 bases, and 4 bases stayed unmatched. Per the germline V gene, CDR1 is LNHNV and CDR2 is YYDKDF (reference sequence). CDR3 in amino acids: CATSGRDRGPYEQYF. For the CDR3, the DNA is TGTGCCACCAGCGGCCGGGACAGGGGGCCCTACGAGCAGTACTTC.

There are a few counts of this clonotype. This chain uses TRBV5-1 with TRBJ2-2, with D possibly being TRBD1 (5 bases). Germline V CDR1 and CDR2: SGHRS, YFSETQ. V was trimmed by 4 bases and J by 1 base, leaving 11 bases between them. The CDR3 is made up of 15 amino acids. CDR3 bases: TGCGCCAGCAGCATCACAGGTCTGAACACCGGGGAGCTGTTTTTT. Protein: CASSITGLNTGELFF.

V and J are TRBV7-8 and TRBJ2-2; D perhaps matches TRBD1 (6 bases). The CDR3 covers 14 residues. Germline V gene sequence: CDR1 SGHVS, CDR2 FQNEAQ. V gave up 2 bases and J gave up 7 bases, with 11 bases separating them. The CDR3 nucleotides read TGTGCCAGCAGCTTACGCAGGGGAAGCGGGGAGCTGTTTTTT. Translated, it gives CASSLRRGSGELFF.